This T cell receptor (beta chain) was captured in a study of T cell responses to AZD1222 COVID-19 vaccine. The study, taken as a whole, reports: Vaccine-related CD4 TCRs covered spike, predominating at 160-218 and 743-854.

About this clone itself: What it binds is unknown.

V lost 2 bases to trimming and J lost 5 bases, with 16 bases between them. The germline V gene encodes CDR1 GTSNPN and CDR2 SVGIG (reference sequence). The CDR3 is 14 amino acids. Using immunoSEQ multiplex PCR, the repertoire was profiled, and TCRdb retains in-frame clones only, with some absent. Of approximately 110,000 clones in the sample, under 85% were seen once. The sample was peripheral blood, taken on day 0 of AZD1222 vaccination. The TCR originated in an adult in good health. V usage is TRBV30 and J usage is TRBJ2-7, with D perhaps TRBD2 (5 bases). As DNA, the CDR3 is TGTGCCTGGAGTACTAGTGCCACCAGGAACGAGCAGTACTTC. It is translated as CAWSTSATRNEQYF.